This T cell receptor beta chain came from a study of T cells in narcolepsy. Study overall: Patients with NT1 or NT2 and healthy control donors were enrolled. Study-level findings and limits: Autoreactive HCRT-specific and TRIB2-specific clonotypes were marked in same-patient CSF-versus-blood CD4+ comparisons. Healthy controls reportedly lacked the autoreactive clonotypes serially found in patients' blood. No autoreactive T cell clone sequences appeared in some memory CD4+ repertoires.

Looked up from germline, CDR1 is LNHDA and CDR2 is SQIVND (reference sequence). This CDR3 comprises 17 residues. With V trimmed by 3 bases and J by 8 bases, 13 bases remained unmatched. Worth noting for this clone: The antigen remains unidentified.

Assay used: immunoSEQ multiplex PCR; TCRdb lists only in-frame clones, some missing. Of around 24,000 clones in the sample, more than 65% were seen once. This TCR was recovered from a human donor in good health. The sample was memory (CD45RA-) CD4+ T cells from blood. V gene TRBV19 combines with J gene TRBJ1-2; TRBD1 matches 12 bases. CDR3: CASSMPGTGGLSRGYTF. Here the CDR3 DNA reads TGTGCCAGTAGTATGCCCGGGACAGGGGGCCTTTCTCGGGGCTACACCTTC.